The T cell receptor (beta chain) described here comes from a study of tissue T cells after allogeneic stem cell transplantation. The CDR3 consists of 15 residues. Trimming took 2 bases from V and 4 from J, leaving 15 bases between them. In germline, CDR1 is LGHDT, CDR2 YNNKEL (reference sequence). Comparators without hematopoietic cell transplant had other cancers, at least five gastrointestinal samples, and no known gastrointestinal disease. Profiling relied on immunoSEQ multiplex PCR, and the TCRdb table lists in-frame clones only, not all of them. The sample has 5,000 to 7,000 clones; 63% are singletons.

This receptor was taken from a woman between 18 and 49 years old with breast cancer. The V and J genes are TRBV3-1 (or the pseudogene TRBV3-2) and TRBJ2-7; D might be TRBD1 (5 bases). The sequenced sample was duodenum tissue, obtained at autopsy. CDR3 in amino acids: CASSQRRQGMYEQYF. CDR3 sequence (DNA): TGTGCCAGCAGCCAAAGAAGGCAGGGAATGTACGAGCAGTACTTC.